One sample yielded the 21 T cell receptor beta chains listed below, sequenced in a study of blood T cell repertoires in COVID-19. Profiled with immunoSEQ multiplex PCR; TCRdb holds only in-frame clones, not every one. The profile shows 81,000 or so clones, 75% to 85% of them singletons. The material sequenced was peripheral blood. These receptors all stem from a man aged 50-60 years with COVID-19, enrolled during active disease.

This rearrangement joins TRBV5-1 to TRBJ2-7, with TRBD1 matching 9 bases. The CDR3 loop spans 15 amino acids. J was trimmed by 3 bases and V by 10 bases; bases with no gene match: 14. Germline CDR1 and CDR2: SGHRS and YFSETQ. The CDR3 nucleotides are TGCGCCTCGCAGGGGGCCGGGACAGGGCACTACGAGCAGTACTTC. It encodes CASQGAGTGHYEQYF.

The chain employs TRBV3-1 (or the pseudogene TRBV3-2) and TRBJ2-7; the match to TRBD1 covers 11 bases. J gave up 5 bases and V 1 base, and 4 bases lay outside the gene matches. Germline V gene lookup returns CDR1 LGHDT and CDR2 YNNKEL (reference sequence). The CDR3 covers 15 residues. In DNA form, the CDR3 reads TGTGCCAGCAGCCAAGGGCGGACAGGGGGCGACGAGCAGTACTTC. It encodes CASSQGRTGGDEQYF.

The J gene is TRBJ1-1, the V gene TRBV5-1; 8 positions match TRBD1. V shed 3 bases and J 1 base; nucleotides not matched to a gene: 2. From germline, CDR1 is SGHRS and CDR2 YFSETQ. The CDR3 extends over 14 amino acids. The CDR3 protein is CASSSGTGNTEAFF. The CDR3 region has the DNA TGCGCCAGCAGCTCCGGGACAGGGAACACTGAAGCTTTCTTT.

The chain combines TRBV28 with TRBJ1-4, with D perhaps TRBD1 (5 bases). The ends were cut back, 6 bases at V and 7 bases at J, with 15 bases in the middle. The CDR3 is 14 amino acids. Germline values: CDR1 MDHEN, CDR2 SYDVKM. CDR3 amino acids: CASSARVSGEKLFF. CDR3 coding DNA: TGTGCCAGCAGCGCCAGGGTATCCGGTGAAAAACTGTTTTTT.

This rearrangement joins TRBV28 to TRBJ2-7; D is uncertain. The CDR3 is 15 amino acids. The V and J ends lost 6 bases and 3 bases respectively, with 18 bases between them. Germline V lookup: CDR1 MDHEN, CDR2 SYDVKM. CDR3 loop: CASSPSGGSRYEQYF. In DNA form, the CDR3 reads TGTGCCAGCAGCCCCTCAGGTGGGTCCCGCTACGAGCAGTACTTC. The entire variable domain, with the rest obtained from reference TRBV28 and TRBJ2-7, is as follows: DVKVTQSSRYLVKRTGEKVFLECVQDMDHENMFWYRQDPGLGLRLIYFSYDVKMKEKGDIPEGYSVSREKKERFSLILESASTNQTSMYLCASSPSGGSRYEQYFGPGTRLTVT.

The V and J genes are TRBV10-3 and TRBJ2-3; D is perhaps TRBD1 (5 bases). V lost 6 bases and J lost 4, with 14 bases in between. CDR1 is ENHRY, CDR2 SYGVKD, per germline. The CDR3 has 14 residues. CDR3 protein: CAIRDSDISDTQYF. DNA of the CDR3: TGTGCCATCAGAGACAGCGATATCTCAGATACGCAGTATTTT.

The rearrangement joins TRBV7-2 to TRBJ2-1, with TRBD2 as a possible D gene (5 bases). CDR1 and CDR2 (germline): SGHTA, FQGNSA. The CDR3 contains 13 residues. With 4 bases removed from V and 6 bases from J, the gap between germline ends came to 10 bases. In DNA form, the CDR3 reads TGTGCCAGCAGCTCTCAAGCGGTCAATGAGCAGTTCTTC. This translates into CASSSQAVNEQFF.

V is TRBV30 and J is TRBJ1-2; D might be TRBD1 (5 bases). Germline CDR1 GTSNPN, CDR2 SVGIG (reference sequence). The V gene lost 6 bases and the J gene lost 0 bases, with 14 bases spanning the gap. The CDR3 totals 14 residues. The CDR3: CACGGRPANYGYTF. The CDR3 region has the DNA TGTGCCTGCGGGGGACGGCCTGCTAACTATGGCTACACCTTC.

This clone has a handful of counts. The chain combines TRBV5-1 with TRBJ1-1, with 11 bases matching TRBD1. V lost 4 bases, J lost 7 bases, and 6 bases stayed unmatched. Germline CDR1 is SGHRS and CDR2 is YFSETQ. The CDR3 runs to 14 residues. The CDR3 loop is CASSRTGGWDEAFF. The CDR3 nucleotides are TGCGCCAGCAGCCGGACAGGGGGCTGGGATGAAGCTTTCTTT.

The chain employs TRBV5-4 and TRBJ2-1; D is unclear. The V end was cut by 1 base, the J end by 0 bases, with 8 bases between. The CDR3 extends over 15 amino acids. Germline loops: CDR1 SGHNT, CDR2 YYREEE (reference sequence). The CDR3 nucleotides are TGTGCCAGCAGCTTGTTAGTAAGCTCCTACAATGAGCAGTTCTTC. This gives the protein CASSLLVSSYNEQFF.

The gene calls are TRBV7-3 and TRBJ1-5; D not resolved. Trimming cost V 4 bases and J 4 bases, with 8 bases left between them. This CDR3 spans 13 amino acids. CDR1 SGHTA and CDR2 FQGTGA come from the germline V gene. CDR3 nucleotides: TGTGCCAGCAGCTCATCGCGGAATCAGCCCCAGCATTTT. Protein sequence: CASSSSRNQPQHF.

The chain couples TRBV30 to TRBJ2-3; TRBD1 aligns across 7 bases. Per germline, CDR1 GTSNPN and CDR2 SVGIG (reference sequence). The J segment lost 6 bases and the V segment lost 4 bases, leaving 13 bases of the junction unmatched. The CDR3 runs 15 residues. CDR3 sequence reads: CAWTRQGFFADTQYF. The CDR3 DNA sequence: TGTGCCTGGACCAGACAGGGTTTTTTTGCGGATACGCAGTATTTT.

This chain connects TRBV6-2 or TRBV6-3 to TRBJ2-5; 8 bases are shared with TRBD1. This CDR3 spans 13 amino acids. Germline assignment: CDR1 MNHEY and CDR2 SVGEGT. J lost 4 bases, V lost 5 bases, and 3 bases had no gene match. The CDR3 spells CASSATGVETQYF. DNA of the CDR3: TGTGCCAGCAGTGCGACAGGGGTAGAGACCCAGTACTTC.

The CDR3 region is CAWSVYGDYGYTF. The CDR3, as DNA: TGTGCCTGGAGTGTTTACGGAGACTATGGCTACACCTTC. The genes are TRBV30 and TRBJ1-2; no firm D call. V was pared by 0 bases and J by 3 bases, with 8 bases between. The length of the CDR3 is 13 residues. Germline lookup yields CDR1 GTSNPN and CDR2 SVGIG (reference sequence).

The chain has TRBV11-2 and TRBJ1-1; 8 bases align to TRBD1. Unmatched junction bases numbered 8, after V lost 0 bases and J lost 2 bases. This CDR3 has 17 amino acids. The germline CDR1 and CDR2 sequences are SGHAT and FQNNGV. The CDR3: CASSLDDRGPINTEAFF. In DNA form, the CDR3 reads TGTGCCAGCAGCTTAGACGACAGGGGCCCCATCAACACTGAAGCTTTCTTT.

This sequence joins TRBV28 and TRBJ1-2, with TRBD1 as a possible D gene (5 bases). CDR1 MDHEN and CDR2 SYDVKM come from the germline V gene. V was clipped by 3 bases and J by 6 bases, with 11 bases between them. The CDR3 contains 13 residues. The CDR3: CASSLDGAHGYTF. The CDR3 coding sequence is TGTGCCAGCAGTTTGGATGGGGCGCATGGCTACACCTTC.

Notes on this clone: Different DNA sequences within this sample yield the same CDR3. The chain has TRBV3-1 (or the pseudogene TRBV3-2) and TRBJ2-5, with TRBD1 matching 10 bases. The CDR3 sequence is 14 residues long. Germline V gene data show CDR1 as LGHDT and CDR2 as YNNKEL (reference sequence). V lost 3 bases and J lost 4; bases outside the gene matches: 2. The CDR3 DNA reads TGTGCCAGCAGCCAGGACAGGGGGAGAGAGACCCAGTACTTC. Translation: CASSQDRGRETQYF.

This chain connects TRBV15 to TRBJ2-7; D is uncertain. Trimming removed 1 base at V and 3 bases at J, with 7 bases between. The CDR3 has 13 amino acids. CDR1 and CDR2 (germline): LNHNV, YYDKDF (reference sequence). In DNA form, the CDR3 reads TGTGCCACCAGCAGAGTTCTTAACTACGAGCAGTACTTC. This sequence encodes CATSRVLNYEQYF. The complete variable domain, with remaining parts taken from reference TRBV15 and TRBJ2-7, reads DAMVIQNPRYQVTQFGKPVTLSCSQTLNHNVMYWYQQKSSQAPKLLFHYYDKDFNNEADTPDNFQSRRPNTSFCFLDIRSPGLGDTAMYLCATSRVLNYEQYFGPGTRLTVT.

This rearrangement joins TRBV30 to TRBJ1-4; TRBD1 might be the D (5 bases). Trimming removed 3 bases from V and 8 bases from J, with 16 bases in between. Germline lookup yields CDR1 GTSNPN and CDR2 SVGIG (reference sequence). This CDR3 has 14 amino acids. DNA for the CDR3: TGTGCCTGGAGAGGGAGCGGGGGTAGGGAAAAACTGTTTTTT. It yields the protein CAWRGSGGREKLFF.

The V and J genes are TRBV28 and TRBJ2-4, with D tentatively TRBD2 (6 bases). Germline assignment: CDR1 MDHEN and CDR2 SYDVKM. Trimming took off 4 bases at V and 0 bases at J, with 16 bases between the two ends. CDR3 length: 17 residues. The CDR3 sequence: CASSWPREALAKNIQYF. The CDR3, as DNA: TGTGCCAGCAGTTGGCCTAGGGAGGCTCTAGCCAAAAACATTCAGTACTTC.

The chain couples TRBV7-3 to TRBJ2-5; TRBD2 matches at 8 bases. Germline values: CDR1 SGHTA, CDR2 FQGTGA. Trimming at V came to 3 bases and at J to 1 base, leaving 4 bases not matched to a gene. The CDR3 covers 15 residues. The CDR3 sequence is CASSLGLGSQETQYF. DNA of the CDR3: TGTGCCAGCAGCTTGGGACTAGGATCCCAAGAGACCCAGTACTTC.